The T cell receptor (beta chain) described here comes from a study of blood T cell repertoires in COVID-19. Assay used: immunoSEQ multiplex PCR; TCRdb lists only in-frame clones, some missing. The data hold approximately 170,000 clones, with approximately 81% observed a single time. This CDR3 contains 10 residues. V lost 8 bases and J lost 7; bases outside the gene matches: 0. Germline lookup yields CDR1 LNHDA and CDR2 SQIVND (reference sequence). Sequencing used peripheral blood. V gene TRBV19 combines with J gene TRBJ1-2; TRBD1 agrees at 8 bases. The TCR was taken from a woman aged 70 to 79 with COVID-19, enrolled during active disease. CDR3 amino acids: CASDRGGYTF. The CDR3 DNA sequence: TGTGCCAGTGACAGGGGTGGCTACACCTTC.